Ten or more counts support the clone carrying this T cell receptor beta chain. This sample is part of a study of early T cells in non-severe SARS-CoV-2 infection. TCRdb re-derived calls from the 5' RACE reads in MiXCR, one entry per CDR3 protein. The table records 26,000 or so distinct CDR3 sequences, under 5% of them present only once. The CDR3 is made up of 14 amino acids. The V gene's germline CDR1 is SGHTA and CDR2 FQGTGA. V lost 5 bases, J lost 2 bases, and 12 bases lay in between. The TCR was taken from an adult who was a healthcare worker with PCR-confirmed SARS-CoV-2 infection or an uninfected control (not recorded which). The chain couples TRBV7-3 to TRBJ1-1; tentatively, D is TRBD1 (6 bases). Material for sequencing was whole blood. CDR3 nucleotides: TGTGCCAGCAGCCCACAGGGTAGAAACACTGAAGCTTTCTTT. Protein sequence: CASSPQGRNTEAFF.